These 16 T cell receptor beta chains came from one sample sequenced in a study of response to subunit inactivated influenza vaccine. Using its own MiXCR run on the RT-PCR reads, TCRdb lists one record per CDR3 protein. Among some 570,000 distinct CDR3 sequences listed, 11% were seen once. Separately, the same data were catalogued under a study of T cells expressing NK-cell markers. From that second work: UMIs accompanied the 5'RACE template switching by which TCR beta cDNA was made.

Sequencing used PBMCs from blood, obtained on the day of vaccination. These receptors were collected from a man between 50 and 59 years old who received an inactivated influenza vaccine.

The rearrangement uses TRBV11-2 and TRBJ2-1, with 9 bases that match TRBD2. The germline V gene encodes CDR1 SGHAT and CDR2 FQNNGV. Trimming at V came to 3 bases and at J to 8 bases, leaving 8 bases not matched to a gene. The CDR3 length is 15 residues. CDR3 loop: CASSFNLAGDDEQFF. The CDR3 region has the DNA TGTGCCAGCAGCTTCAACTTAGCGGGAGACGATGAGCAGTTCTTC.

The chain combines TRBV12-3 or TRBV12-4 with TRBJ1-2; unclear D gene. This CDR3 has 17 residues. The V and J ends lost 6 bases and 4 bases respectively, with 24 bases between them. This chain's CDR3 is CASSQHTLRGPSYGYTF. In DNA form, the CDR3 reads TGTGCCAGCAGCCAACATACCCTTAGAGGGCCCAGCTATGGCTACACCTTC.

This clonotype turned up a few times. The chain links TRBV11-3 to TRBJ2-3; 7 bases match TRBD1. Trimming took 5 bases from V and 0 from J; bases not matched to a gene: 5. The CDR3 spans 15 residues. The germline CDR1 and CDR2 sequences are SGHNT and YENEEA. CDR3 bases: TGTGCCAGCAGCCCAATGACAGGGAGCACAGATACGCAGTATTTT. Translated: CASSPMTGSTDTQYF. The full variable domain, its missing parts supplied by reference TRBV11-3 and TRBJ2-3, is EAGVVQSPRYKIIEKKQPVAFWCNPISGHNTLYWYLQNLGQGPELLIRYENEEAVDDSQLPKDRFSAERLKGVDSTLKIQPAELGDSAVYLCASSPMTGSTDTQYFGPGTRLTVL.

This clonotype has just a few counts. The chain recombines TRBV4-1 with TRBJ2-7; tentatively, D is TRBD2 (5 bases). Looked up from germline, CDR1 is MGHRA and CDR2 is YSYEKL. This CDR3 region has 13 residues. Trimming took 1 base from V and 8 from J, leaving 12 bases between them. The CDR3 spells CASSQVTGFQQYF. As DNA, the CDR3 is TGCGCCAGCAGCCAAGTTACGGGGTTCCAGCAGTACTTC.

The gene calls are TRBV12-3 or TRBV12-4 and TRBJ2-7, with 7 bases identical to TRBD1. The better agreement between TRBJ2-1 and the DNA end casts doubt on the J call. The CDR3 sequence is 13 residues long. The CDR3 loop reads CASSKGTAVEQFF. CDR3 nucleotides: TGTGCCAGCAGTAAGGGGACAGCTGTCGAGCAGTTCTTC.

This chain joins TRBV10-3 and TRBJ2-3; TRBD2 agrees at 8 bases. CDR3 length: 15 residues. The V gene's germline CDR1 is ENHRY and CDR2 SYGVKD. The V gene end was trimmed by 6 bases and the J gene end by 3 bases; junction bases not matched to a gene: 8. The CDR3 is CAIRNPGGPTDTQYF. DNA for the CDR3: TGTGCCATCAGGAACCCGGGGGGGCCAACAGATACGCAGTATTTT.

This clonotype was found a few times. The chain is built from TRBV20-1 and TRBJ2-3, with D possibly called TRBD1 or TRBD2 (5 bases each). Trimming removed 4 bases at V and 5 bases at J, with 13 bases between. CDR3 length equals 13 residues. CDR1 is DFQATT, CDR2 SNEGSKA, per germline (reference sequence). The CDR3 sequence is CSATRGYGDTQYF. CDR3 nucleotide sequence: TGCAGTGCTACACGGGGCTACGGAGATACGCAGTATTTT.

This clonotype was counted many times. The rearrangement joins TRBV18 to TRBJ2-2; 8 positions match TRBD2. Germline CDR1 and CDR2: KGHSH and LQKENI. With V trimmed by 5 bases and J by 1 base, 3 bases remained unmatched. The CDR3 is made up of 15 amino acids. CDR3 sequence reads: CASSSSGGNTGELFF. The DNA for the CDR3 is TGTGCCAGCTCATCGAGCGGGGGGAACACCGGGGAGCTGTTTTTT.

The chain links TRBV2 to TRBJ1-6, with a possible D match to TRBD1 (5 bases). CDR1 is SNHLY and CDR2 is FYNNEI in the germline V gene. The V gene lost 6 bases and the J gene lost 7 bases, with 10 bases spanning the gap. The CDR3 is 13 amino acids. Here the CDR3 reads CASRQEGNSPLHF. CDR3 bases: TGTGCCAGCAGACAGGAGGGAAATTCACCCCTCCACTTT.

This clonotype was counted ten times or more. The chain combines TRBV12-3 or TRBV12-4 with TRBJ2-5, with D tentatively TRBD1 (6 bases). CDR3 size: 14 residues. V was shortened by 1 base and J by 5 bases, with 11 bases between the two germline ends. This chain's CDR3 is CASSLGPGAETQYF. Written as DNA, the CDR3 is TGTGCCAGCAGTTTAGGACCAGGGGCGGAGACCCAGTACTTC.

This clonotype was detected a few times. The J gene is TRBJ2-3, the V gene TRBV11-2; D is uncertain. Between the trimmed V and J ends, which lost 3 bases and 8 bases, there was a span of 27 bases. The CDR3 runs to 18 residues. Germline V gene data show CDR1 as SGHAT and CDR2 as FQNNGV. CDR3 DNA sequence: TGTGCCAGCAGCTTCACATGGGTACGCAGAAAACACATGGGTACGCAGTATTTT. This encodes CASSFTWVRRKHMGTQYF.

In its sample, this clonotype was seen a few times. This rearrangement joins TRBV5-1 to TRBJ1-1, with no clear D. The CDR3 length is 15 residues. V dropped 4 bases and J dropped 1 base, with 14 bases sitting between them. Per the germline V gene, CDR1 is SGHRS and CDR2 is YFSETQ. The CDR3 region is CASSLGMVQNTEAFF. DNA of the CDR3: TGCGCCAGCAGCCTGGGAATGGTACAGAACACTGAAGCTTTCTTT.

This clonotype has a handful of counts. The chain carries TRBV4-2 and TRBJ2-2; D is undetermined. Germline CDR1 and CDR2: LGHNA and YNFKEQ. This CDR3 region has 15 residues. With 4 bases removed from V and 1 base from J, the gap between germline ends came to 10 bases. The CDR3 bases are TGTGCCAGCAGCCCGATGGTCAGGAACACCGGGGAGCTGTTTTTT. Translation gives CASSPMVRNTGELFF.

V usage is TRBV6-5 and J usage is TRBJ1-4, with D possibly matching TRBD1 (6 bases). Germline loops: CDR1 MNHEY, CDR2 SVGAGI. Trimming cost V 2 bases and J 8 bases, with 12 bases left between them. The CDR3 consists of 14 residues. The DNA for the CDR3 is TGTGCCAGCAGTTACGGGGGGGCGGGCGAAAAACTGTTTTTT. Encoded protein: CASSYGGAGEKLFF.

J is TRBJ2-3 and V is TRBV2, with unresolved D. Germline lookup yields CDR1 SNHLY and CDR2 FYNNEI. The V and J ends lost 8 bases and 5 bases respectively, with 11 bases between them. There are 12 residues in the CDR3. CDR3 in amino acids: CASRFEGDTQYF. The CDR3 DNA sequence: TGTGCCAGCCGGTTCGAAGGAGATACGCAGTATTTT.

The DNA of the CDR3 is TGTGCCAGCAGTTTTCCGGGGTTGGCCCAGCATTTT. It is translated as CASSFPGLAQHF. The rearrangement uses TRBV12-3 or TRBV12-4 and TRBJ1-5; D is ambiguous. Trimming removed 3 bases at V and 11 bases at J, with 11 bases between. CDR3 length: 12 amino acids.